These 28 T cell receptor beta chains were sequenced from one sample in a study of T cells after yellow fever vaccination. In TCRdb, the 5' RACE reads were re-called with MiXCR into one record per CDR3 protein. The profile shows around 610,000 distinct CDR3 sequences, approximately 13% of them singletons. The material was PBMCs, obtained on the day of the yellow fever booster vaccination. The receptor source for this set is a man aged 25-45 years who received the YFV17D yellow fever vaccine.

This clonotype appeared a few times. The chain joins TRBV20-1 to TRBJ1-4; no clear D gene. Trimming shortened V by 3 bases and J by 7 bases, and 15 bases separated the two germline ends. The CDR3 totals 14 residues. Germline-derived CDR1 and CDR2 are DFQATT and SNEGSKA (reference sequence). In DNA, the CDR3 is TGCAGTGCTAGTGAAGGGTCCTTTCTTGAAAAACTGTTTTTT. As protein: CSASEGSFLEKLFF.

CDR3 sequence (DNA): TGCGCCAGCGCGGTCTCAGGCAACACCGGGGAGCTGTTTTTT. Protein: CASAVSGNTGELFF. V and J are TRBV5-1 and TRBJ2-2; no clear D gene. The CDR3 runs 14 residues. Germline CDR1 reads SGHRS; CDR2 reads YFSETQ. V gave up 7 bases and J gave up 2 bases, with 12 bases separating them.

This clonotype was observed a handful of times. This chain uses TRBV5-1 with TRBJ2-3, with a tentative D call TRBD2 (6 bases). Germline CDR1 SGHRS, CDR2 YFSETQ. The V end was cut by 1 base, the J end by 6 bases, with 15 bases between. There are 15 residues in the CDR3. In nucleotides, the CDR3 is TGCGCCAGCAGCTTGCAGGATGCGGGGTCGGATACGCAGTATTTT. It is translated as CASSLQDAGSDTQYF.

The chain employs TRBV5-1 and TRBJ2-1, with D perhaps TRBD2 (6 bases). This CDR3 has 13 residues. The germline V gene has CDR1 SGHRS and CDR2 YFSETQ. V was trimmed by 4 bases and J by 6 bases, leaving 11 bases between them. CDR3 bases: TGCGCCAGCAGCGAGGGACTCCCCAATGAGCAGTTCTTC. Amino acid sequence: CASSEGLPNEQFF.

This clonotype was picked up a small number of times. The chain carries TRBV7-9 and TRBJ1-1; 8 nucleotides match TRBD1. The CDR3 totals 15 residues. Germline assignment: CDR1 SEHNR and CDR2 FQNEAQ (reference sequence). Trimming took 5 bases from V and 5 from J; bases not matched to a gene: 10. The CDR3 is CASSPNRGGRTEAFF. The CDR3 bases are TGTGCCAGCAGCCCCAACAGGGGGGGGCGGACTGAAGCTTTCTTT.

The chain has TRBV5-4 and TRBJ2-2; no definite D call. The CDR3 has 15 amino acids. The ends were cut back, 2 bases at V and 1 base at J, with 9 bases in the middle. Germline lookup yields CDR1 SGHNT and CDR2 YYREEE (reference sequence). The CDR3 loop reads CASSFEHGNTGELFF. For the CDR3, the DNA is TGTGCCAGCAGCTTTGAACATGGGAACACCGGGGAGCTGTTTTTT.

The J gene is TRBJ2-3, the V gene TRBV5-5, with 11 bases fitting TRBD1. Germline V gene lookup returns CDR1 SGHKS and CDR2 YYEKEE (reference sequence). CDR3 length equals 16 residues. The V gene end was trimmed by 5 bases and the J gene end by 0 bases; junction bases not matched to a gene: 5. The CDR3 protein is CASSGDRGLSTDTQYF. CDR3 DNA: TGTGCCAGCAGTGGGGACAGGGGGTTAAGCACAGATACGCAGTATTTT.

This clonotype was counted between two and nine times. The J gene is TRBJ2-3, the V gene TRBV4-3, with D perhaps TRBD2 (5 bases). The ends were cut back, 9 bases at V and 2 bases at J, with 9 bases in the middle. CDR1 is LGHNA and CDR2 is YSLEER in the germline V gene. The CDR3 runs to 12 residues. CDR3 bases: TGCGCCAGAGCGGCAGACACAGATACGCAGTATTTT. This translates into CARAADTDTQYF.

This sequence joins TRBV6-2 or TRBV6-3 and TRBJ2-7; D possibly corresponds to TRBD1 (5 bases). Trimming removed 0 bases at V and 0 bases at J, with 12 bases between. CDR1 and CDR2 from the germline V gene are MNHEY and SVGEGT. The CDR3 spans 16 residues. DNA of the CDR3: TGTGCCAGCAGTTACTCGAGAACAGGCCGCTCCTACGAGCAGTACTTC. It is translated as CASSYSRTGRSYEQYF.

This clonotype was counted only a few times. J is TRBJ2-5 and V is TRBV21-1; TRBD1 is the table's D call and was not checked against the DNA. TRBV21-1 is tagged as a pseudogene. The CDR3 is 16 residues long. CDR3: CASSKPTGLAQETQYF. Here the CDR3 DNA reads TGTGCCAGCAGCAAGCCGACAGGTTTGGCCCAAGAGACCCAGTACTTC.

This clonotype came up many times. The V gene is TRBV24-1, the J gene TRBJ2-1; D gene unclear. The germline V and J ends were trimmed by 3 bases and 8 bases, with 10 bases remaining between them. There are 13 residues in the CDR3. CDR1 and CDR2 from the germline V gene are KGHDR and SFDVKD. For the CDR3, the DNA is TGTGCCACCAGTGATCCGGGTCCCCATGAGCAGTTCTTC. Translation: CATSDPGPHEQFF.

The chain carries TRBV20-1 and TRBJ2-3, with D tentatively TRBD1 or TRBD2 (5 bases each). V was shortened by 2 bases and J by 4 bases, with 19 bases between the two germline ends. The CDR3 contains 16 residues. Germline lookup yields CDR1 DFQATT and CDR2 SNEGSKA (reference sequence). The DNA of the CDR3 is TGCAGTGCTAGATTCAGTAGTGGGGACGGTCCAGATACGCAGTATTTT. Translated: CSARFSSGDGPDTQYF.

The V call is TRBV20-1, the J call TRBJ2-3; 12 bases map to TRBD2. The germline V gene has CDR1 DFQATT and CDR2 SNEGSKA (reference sequence). This CDR3 has 18 residues. V was pared by 2 bases and J by 2 bases, with 11 bases of the junction left unmatched. DNA for the CDR3: TGCAGTGCTAGACCGCTAGCGGGAGGGCCGGGTTTCACAGATACGCAGTATTTT. It specifies CSARPLAGGPGFTDTQYF.

V gene TRBV6-2 or TRBV6-3 combines with J gene TRBJ1-5, with 10 bases identical to TRBD1. CDR3 size: 15 residues. Unmatched junction bases numbered 9, after V lost 7 bases and J lost 6 bases. Germline V gives CDR1 MNHEY, CDR2 SVGEGT. DNA for the CDR3: TGTGCCAGCATCGGAGGACAGGGGGTTGGTCAGCCCCAGCATTTT. This translates into CASIGGQGVGQPQHF.

This clonotype showed up many times. The chain employs TRBV5-6 and TRBJ1-1; tentatively, D is TRBD1 (5 bases). The germline CDR1 and CDR2 sequences are SGHDT and YYEEEE. The V and J ends lost 0 bases and 10 bases respectively, with 16 bases between them. This CDR3 contains 14 residues. Here the CDR3 reads CASSLAWGNIRAFF. CDR3 bases: TGTGCCAGCAGCTTGGCGTGGGGGAACATCAGAGCTTTCTTT.

The chain employs TRBV6-1 and TRBJ1-5; 7 nucleotides line up with TRBD1. V lost 5 bases, J lost 2 bases, and 6 bases stayed unmatched. Germline loops: CDR1 MNHNS, CDR2 SASEGT. The length of the CDR3 is 15 residues. Written as DNA, the CDR3 is TGTGCCAGCAGTAAGGAAACAGGGGGCAATCAGCCCCAGCATTTT. This translates into CASSKETGGNQPQHF.

This clonotype was recorded only once. The chain couples TRBV7-2 to TRBJ2-7; D not certain. Germline V gene data show CDR1 as SGHTA and CDR2 as FQGNSA. Trimming shortened V by 5 bases and J by 0 bases, and 14 bases separated the two germline ends. This CDR3 spans 15 amino acids. CDR3 bases: TGTGCCAGCAGCCCCTCGGCCCAGAGCTCCTACGAGCAGTACTTC. This translates into CASSPSAQSSYEQYF.

This clonotype has ten or more counts. The V gene is TRBV29-1, the J gene TRBJ2-1, with TRBD2 identical over 10 bases. J gave up 4 bases and V 7 bases, and 4 bases lay outside the gene matches. Germline V gene lookup returns CDR1 SQVTM and CDR2 ANQGSEA. The CDR3 sequence is 13 residues long. CDR3 in DNA: TGCAGCGCCTCAGCGGGAGGGTACAATGAGCAGTTCTTC. Protein: CSASAGGYNEQFF.

The gene calls are TRBV6-4 and TRBJ2-3; 7 bases align to TRBD2. Germline-derived CDR1 and CDR2 are MRHNA and SNTAGT. The CDR3 contains 15 residues. With 5 bases clipped from V and 2 bases from J, the junction kept 7 bases outside the gene matches. CDR3 in DNA: TGTGCCAGCAGTCTCGGGCTAGCGGACACAGATACGCAGTATTTT. Amino acids: CASSLGLADTDTQYF.

This clonotype showed up many times. The chain has TRBV6-2 or TRBV6-3 and TRBJ2-1; 11 nucleotides match TRBD2. The germline V gene encodes CDR1 MNHEY and CDR2 SVGEGT. J gave up 5 bases and V 2 bases, and 8 bases lay outside the gene matches. The CDR3 has 17 amino acids. CDR3 amino acids: CASSYEASGRINNEQFF. The CDR3 DNA reads TGTGCCAGCAGTTACGAAGCTAGCGGGAGGATTAACAATGAGCAGTTCTTC.

The chain employs TRBV29-1 and TRBJ2-7, with TRBD1 matching 7 bases. This CDR3 has 15 residues. Germline CDR1 reads SQVTM; CDR2 reads ANQGSEA. With V trimmed by 2 bases and J by 0 bases, 7 bases remained unmatched. The CDR3 DNA follows: TGCAGCGTTGAACTCCGGGACAGACTCTCCTACGAGCAGTACTTC. It translates to CSVELRDRLSYEQYF.

This clonotype was found many times. This chain connects TRBV5-1 to TRBJ2-2, with a tentative D call TRBD1 (5 bases). Deletions cut 0 bases from V and 2 bases from J, with 8 bases between. Germline V lookup: CDR1 SGHRS, CDR2 YFSETQ. The CDR3 totals 15 residues. This CDR3 reads CASSLGQINTGELFF. CDR3 sequence (DNA): TGCGCCAGCAGCTTGGGACAGATTAACACCGGGGAGCTGTTTTTT.

V is TRBV6-1 and J is TRBJ1-2; D is ambiguous. This CDR3 is 14 amino acids long. Trimming removed 6 bases from V and 2 bases from J, with 13 bases in between. Germline V CDR1 and CDR2: MNHNS, SASEGT. CDR3 sequence: CASSRRAANYGYTF. The CDR3, as DNA: TGTGCCAGCAGCCGCCGGGCAGCCAACTATGGCTACACCTTC.

J is TRBJ2-1 and V is TRBV30, with D tentatively TRBD2 (5 bases). CDR3 length: 12 residues. V was pared by 5 bases and J by 5 bases, with 10 bases between. The germline V gene has CDR1 GTSNPN and CDR2 SVGIG (reference sequence). The CDR3 loop reads CAWGKRNNEQFF. CDR3 sequence (DNA): TGTGCCTGGGGTAAGCGGAACAATGAGCAGTTCTTC.

In its sample, this clonotype was seen a few times. The chain joins TRBV12-3 or TRBV12-4 to TRBJ1-1; 7 bases align to TRBD1. The CDR3 consists of 15 residues. The V gene end was trimmed by 4 bases and the J gene end by 10 bases; junction bases not matched to a gene: 15. The CDR3 bases are TGTGCCAGCAGTTCCCCGGGACAGCACCCCGAGGGAGCTTTCTTT. It specifies CASSSPGQHPEGAFF.

The chain is built from TRBV7-2 and TRBJ2-7; 9 nucleotides align to TRBD2. The CDR3 is made up of 15 amino acids. CDR1 is SGHTA, CDR2 FQGNSA, per germline. Trimming cost V 1 base and J 4 bases; bases outside gene matches: 5. CDR3 protein: CASSLEPSGIYEQYF. DNA for the CDR3: TGTGCCAGCAGCTTAGAACCTAGCGGGATTTACGAGCAGTACTTC.

The rearrangement uses TRBV7-2 and TRBJ2-1, with 12 bases lining up with TRBD2. V trimming: 3 bases; J trimming: 7 bases; junction bases outside the gene matches: 7. This CDR3 contains 16 residues. Germline CDR1 reads SGHTA; CDR2 reads FQGNSA. Here the CDR3 reads CASSFSGTSGLNEQFF. DNA for the CDR3: TGTGCCAGCAGCTTCTCCGGGACTAGCGGGTTGAATGAGCAGTTCTTC. Supplemented by reference TRBV7-2 and TRBJ2-1, the full variable domain reads GAGVSQSPSNKVTEKGKDVELRCDPISGHTALYWYRQSLGQGLEFLIYFQGNSAPDKSGLPSDRFSAERTGGSVSTLTIQRTQQEDSAVYLCASSFSGTSGLNEQFFGPGTRLTVL.

This chain uses TRBV12-3 or TRBV12-4 with TRBJ2-2; tentative D call: TRBD2 (5 bases). The germline V and J ends were trimmed by 0 bases and 2 bases, with 7 bases remaining between them. CDR3 length: 15 residues. CDR3 sequence: CASSLASVNTGELFF. DNA of the CDR3: TGTGCCAGCAGTTTAGCTAGCGTTAACACCGGGGAGCTGTTTTTT.